These 8 T cell receptor beta chains share one sample of origin, sequenced in a study of beta chain features in type 1 diabetes. Expressed TCRB transcripts were sequenced after all isolated RNA was converted to cDNA. Data came from immunoSEQ multiplex PCR; TCRdb stores just in-frame clones and leaves some out. The table lists some 220,000 clones, approximately 10% of them singletons. The sequencing sample was made of central memory CD4+ T cells from blood. The receptors were sampled from a man younger than 35 in good health.

This clone has at least ten counts. V usage is TRBV10-3 and J usage is TRBJ2-1, with TRBD2 matching 9 bases. CDR3 length: 16 amino acids. Germline V gives CDR1 ENHRY, CDR2 SYGVKD. V was clipped by 4 bases and J by 8 bases; unmatched bases: 12. The chain's CDR3 is CAISAGPGLAPDEQFF. CDR3 nucleotide sequence: TGTGCCATCAGTGCCGGTCCGGGACTAGCTCCGGATGAGCAGTTCTTC.

The chain employs TRBV29-1 and TRBJ1-2; D not certain. V lost 0 bases and J lost 4, with 9 bases in between. Germline lookup yields CDR1 SQVTM and CDR2 ANQGSEA. This CDR3 has 13 amino acids. This chain's CDR3 is CSVEDLSGYGYTF. CDR3 sequence (DNA): TGCAGCGTTGAAGATCTGAGCGGCTATGGCTACACCTTC.

This clone was seen ten or more times. V and J are TRBV29-1 and TRBJ2-1; D unresolved. CDR3 length: 15 residues. Germline CDR1 SQVTM, CDR2 ANQGSEA. V was trimmed by 5 bases and J by 2 bases, leaving 16 bases between them. CDR3 sequence: CSVPSPRTAYNEQFF. CDR3 in DNA: TGCAGCGTTCCCAGCCCGCGGACGGCCTACAATGAGCAGTTCTTC.

This chain links TRBV6-1 with TRBJ2-4; 12 nucleotides agree with TRBD2. The CDR3 sequence is 16 residues long. V shed 3 bases and J 10 bases; nucleotides not matched to a gene: 10. CDR1 MNHNS and CDR2 SASEGT come from the germline V gene. CDR3 in amino acids: CASSEFPGTSGSIQYF. The CDR3 DNA is TGTGCCAGCAGTGAGTTCCCCGGGACTAGCGGGTCGATTCAGTACTTC.

This clone is judged medium-sized. The V call is TRBV7-9, the J call TRBJ1-1; D gene unclear. Germline V lookup: CDR1 SEHNR, CDR2 FQNEAQ (reference sequence). The CDR3 spans 13 residues. Trimming shortened V by 1 base and J by 1 base, and 4 bases separated the two germline ends. CDR3 amino acids: CASSLVANTEAFF. The CDR3 DNA reads TGTGCCAGCAGCTTAGTGGCGAACACTGAAGCTTTCTTT.

This clone has a handful of counts. The chain is built from TRBV29-1 and TRBJ2-1; 13 nucleotides align to TRBD2. V dropped 6 bases and J dropped 9; count of bases not matched to a gene: 11. The CDR3 loop spans 15 amino acids. From germline, CDR1 is SQVTM and CDR2 ANQGSEA. CDR3 residues: CSVTALAGGPGEQFF. Here the CDR3 DNA reads TGCAGCGTCACAGCACTAGCGGGAGGGCCCGGTGAGCAGTTCTTC.

V is TRBV2 and J is TRBJ2-1; D ambiguous. CDR1 and CDR2 from the germline V gene are SNHLY and FYNNEI. This CDR3 region has 15 residues. Trimming removed 4 bases at V and 0 bases at J, with 10 bases between. The CDR3 DNA reads TGTGCCAGCAGTGTTAGATGGGGCTCCTACAATGAGCAGTTCTTC. It encodes CASSVRWGSYNEQFF. Drawing the rest from reference TRBV2 and TRBJ2-1, the complete variable domain is EPEVTQTPSHQVTQMGQEVILRCVPISNHLYFYWYRQILGQKVEFLVSFYNNEISEKSEIFDDQFSVERPDGSNFTLKIRSTKLEDSAMYFCASSVRWGSYNEQFFGPGTRLTVL.

This clone was counted a few times. CDR3 loop: CASSAGTSGTDTQYF. The CDR3 DNA is TGTGCCAGCAGCGCCGGGACTAGCGGCACAGATACGCAGTATTTT. The J gene is TRBJ2-3, the V gene TRBV5-6; TRBD2 matches at 10 bases. Germline V gene data show CDR1 as SGHDT and CDR2 as YYEEEE. Germline trimming cut 4 bases from V and 1 base from J; bases unmatched to any gene: 3. The CDR3 covers 15 residues.